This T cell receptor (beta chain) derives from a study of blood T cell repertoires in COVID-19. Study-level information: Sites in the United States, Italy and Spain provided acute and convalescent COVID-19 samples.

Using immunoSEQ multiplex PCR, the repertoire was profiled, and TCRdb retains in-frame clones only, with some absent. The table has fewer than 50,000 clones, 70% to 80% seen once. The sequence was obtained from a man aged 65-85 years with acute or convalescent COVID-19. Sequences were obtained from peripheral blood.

The CDR3 DNA is TGTGCCAGCAGTTTCAGGACTGGAAGAAATCAGCCCCAGCATTTT. It is translated as CASSFRTGRNQPQHF. The chain uses TRBV27 and TRBJ1-5; the D is unclear. The length of the CDR3 is 15 residues. V lost 3 bases, J lost 4 bases, and 13 bases lay in between. Per the germline V gene, CDR1 is MNHEY and CDR2 is SMNVEV (reference sequence).